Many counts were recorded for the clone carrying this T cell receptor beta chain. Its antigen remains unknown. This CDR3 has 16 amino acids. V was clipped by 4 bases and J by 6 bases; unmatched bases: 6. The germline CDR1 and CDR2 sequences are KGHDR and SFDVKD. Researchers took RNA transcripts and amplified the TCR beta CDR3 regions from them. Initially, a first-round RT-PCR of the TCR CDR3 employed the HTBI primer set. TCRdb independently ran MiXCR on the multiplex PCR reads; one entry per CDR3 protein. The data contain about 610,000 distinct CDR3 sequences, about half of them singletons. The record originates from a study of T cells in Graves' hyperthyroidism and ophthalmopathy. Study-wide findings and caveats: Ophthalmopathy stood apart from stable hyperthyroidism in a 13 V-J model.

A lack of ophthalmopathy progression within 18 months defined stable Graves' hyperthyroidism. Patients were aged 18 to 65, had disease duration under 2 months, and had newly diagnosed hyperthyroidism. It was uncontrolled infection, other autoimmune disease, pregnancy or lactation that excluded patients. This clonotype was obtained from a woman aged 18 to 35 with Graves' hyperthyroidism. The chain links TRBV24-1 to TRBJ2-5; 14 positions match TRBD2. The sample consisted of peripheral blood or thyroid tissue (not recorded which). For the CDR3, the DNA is TGTGCCACCAGTGACACAGGACTAGCGGGAGGAAAGACCCAGTACTTC. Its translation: CATSDTGLAGGKTQYF.